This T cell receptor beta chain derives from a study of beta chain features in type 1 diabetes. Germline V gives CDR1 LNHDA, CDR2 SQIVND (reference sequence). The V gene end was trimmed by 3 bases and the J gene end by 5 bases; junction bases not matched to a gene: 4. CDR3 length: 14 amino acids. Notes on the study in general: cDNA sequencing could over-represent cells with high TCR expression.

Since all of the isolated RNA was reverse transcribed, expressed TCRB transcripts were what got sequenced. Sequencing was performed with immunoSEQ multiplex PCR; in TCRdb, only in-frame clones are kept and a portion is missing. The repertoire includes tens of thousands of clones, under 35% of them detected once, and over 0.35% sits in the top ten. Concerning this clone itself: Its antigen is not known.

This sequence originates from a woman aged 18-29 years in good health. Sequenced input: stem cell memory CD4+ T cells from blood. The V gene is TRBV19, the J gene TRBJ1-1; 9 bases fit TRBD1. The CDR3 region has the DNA TGTGCCAGTAGTATTGGACAGGGGAAGACTGAAGCTTTCTTT. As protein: CASSIGQGKTEAFF.